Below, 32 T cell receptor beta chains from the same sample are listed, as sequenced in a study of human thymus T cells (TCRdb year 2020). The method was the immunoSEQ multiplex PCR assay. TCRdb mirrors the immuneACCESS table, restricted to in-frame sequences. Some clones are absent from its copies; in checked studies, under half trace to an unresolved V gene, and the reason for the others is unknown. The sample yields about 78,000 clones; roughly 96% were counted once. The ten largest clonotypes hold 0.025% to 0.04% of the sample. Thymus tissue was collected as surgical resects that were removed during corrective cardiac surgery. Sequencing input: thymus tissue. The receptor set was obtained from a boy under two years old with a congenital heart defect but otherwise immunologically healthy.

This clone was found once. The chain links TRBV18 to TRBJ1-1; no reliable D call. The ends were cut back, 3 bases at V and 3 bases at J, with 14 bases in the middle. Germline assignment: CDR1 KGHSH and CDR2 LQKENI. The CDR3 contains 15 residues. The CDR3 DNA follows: TGTGCCAGCTCACCTCGACGGGGAGGCGACACTGAAGCTTTCTTT. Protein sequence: CASSPRRGGDTEAFF. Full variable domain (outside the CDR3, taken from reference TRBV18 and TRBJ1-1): NAGVMQNPRHLVRRRGQEARLRCSPMKGHSHVYWYRQLPEEGLKFMVYLQKENIIDESGMPKERFSAEFPKEGPSILRIQQVVRGDSAAYFCASSPRRGGDTEAFFGQGTRLTVV.

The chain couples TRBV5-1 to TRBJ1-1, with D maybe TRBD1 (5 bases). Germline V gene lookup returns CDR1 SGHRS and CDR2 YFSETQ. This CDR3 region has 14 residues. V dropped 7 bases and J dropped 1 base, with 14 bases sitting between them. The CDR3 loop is CASRNHGGNTEAFF. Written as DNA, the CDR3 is TGCGCCAGCCGCAATCACGGGGGGAACACTGAAGCTTTCTTT.

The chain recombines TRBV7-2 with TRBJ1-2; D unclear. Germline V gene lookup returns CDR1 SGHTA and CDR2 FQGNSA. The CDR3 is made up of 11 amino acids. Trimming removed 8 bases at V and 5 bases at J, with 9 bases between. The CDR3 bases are TGTGCCAGCGGCCCTCGGTATGGCTACACCTTC. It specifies CASGPRYGYTF.

CDR3 DNA sequence: TGTGCCAGCAGCTTGGGAACAGGGGGCTACTATGGCTACACCTTC. The encoded protein is CASSLGTGGYYGYTF. The chain uses TRBV7-9 and TRBJ1-2, with 9 positions matching TRBD1. Germline lookup yields CDR1 SEHNR and CDR2 FQNEAQ (reference sequence). This CDR3 comprises 15 residues. V dropped 3 bases and J dropped 3; count of bases not matched to a gene: 5. Drawing the rest from reference TRBV7-9 and TRBJ1-2, the complete variable domain is DTGVSQNPRHKITKRGQNVTFRCDPISEHNRLYWYRQTLGQGPEFLTYFQNEAQLEKSRLLSDRFSAERPKGSFSTLEIQRTEQGDSAMYLCASSLGTGGYYGYTFGSGTRLTVV.

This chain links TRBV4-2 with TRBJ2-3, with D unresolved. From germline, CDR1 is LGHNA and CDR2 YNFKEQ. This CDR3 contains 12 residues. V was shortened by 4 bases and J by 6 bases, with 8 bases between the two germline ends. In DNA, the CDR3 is TGTGCCAGCAGCCCGTCAAAGGATACGCAGTATTTT. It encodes CASSPSKDTQYF.

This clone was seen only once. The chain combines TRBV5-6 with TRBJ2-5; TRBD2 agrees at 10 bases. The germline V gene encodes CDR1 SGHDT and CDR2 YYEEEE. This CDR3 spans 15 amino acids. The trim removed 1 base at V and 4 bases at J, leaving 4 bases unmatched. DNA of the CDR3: TGTGCCAGCAGCTTGTGGACTAGCGGAGGAGAGACCCAGTACTTC. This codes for CASSLWTSGGETQYF.

CDR3 protein: CASSEAQGGNGYTF. The CDR3 DNA is TGTGCCAGCAGTGAAGCACAGGGTGGGAATGGCTACACCTTC. The chain combines TRBV6-1 with TRBJ1-2; D perhaps matches TRBD1 (6 bases). Germline values: CDR1 MNHNS, CDR2 SASEGT. V lost 0 bases to trimming and J lost 6 bases, with 11 bases between them. This CDR3 spans 14 amino acids.

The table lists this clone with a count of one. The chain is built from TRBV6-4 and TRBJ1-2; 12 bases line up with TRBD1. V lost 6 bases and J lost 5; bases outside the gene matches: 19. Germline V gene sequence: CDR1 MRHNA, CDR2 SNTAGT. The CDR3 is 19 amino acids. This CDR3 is CASSPTPGTGGPTIYGYTF. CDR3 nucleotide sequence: TGTGCCAGCAGCCCTACCCCCGGGACAGGGGGCCCCACAATTTATGGCTACACCTTC.

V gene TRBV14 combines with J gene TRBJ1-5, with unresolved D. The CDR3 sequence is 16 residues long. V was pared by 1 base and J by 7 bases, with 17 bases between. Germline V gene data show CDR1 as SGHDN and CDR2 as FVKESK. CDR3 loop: CASSQGGVLPRQPQHF. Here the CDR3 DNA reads TGTGCCAGCAGCCAAGGAGGTGTTTTGCCAAGGCAGCCCCAGCATTTT.

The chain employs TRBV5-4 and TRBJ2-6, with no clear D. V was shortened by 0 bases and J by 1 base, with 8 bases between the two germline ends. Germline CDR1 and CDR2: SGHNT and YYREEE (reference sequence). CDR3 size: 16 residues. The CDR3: CASSLVSSSGANVLTF. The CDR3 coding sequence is TGTGCCAGCAGCTTGGTCTCAAGTTCTGGGGCCAACGTCCTGACTTTC.

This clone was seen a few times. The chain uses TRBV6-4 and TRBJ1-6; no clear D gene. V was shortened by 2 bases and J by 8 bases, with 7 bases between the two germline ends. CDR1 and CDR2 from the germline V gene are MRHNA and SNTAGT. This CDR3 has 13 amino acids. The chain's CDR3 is CASSDREDSPLHF. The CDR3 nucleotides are TGTGCCAGCAGTGACAGGGAAGATTCACCCCTCCACTTT.

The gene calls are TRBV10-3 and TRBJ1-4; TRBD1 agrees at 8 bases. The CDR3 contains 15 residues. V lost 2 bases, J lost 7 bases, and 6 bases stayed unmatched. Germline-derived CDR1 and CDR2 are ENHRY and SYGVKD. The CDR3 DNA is TGTGCCATCAGTGAGGGGCGGGACAGGCGTGAAAAACTGTTTTTT. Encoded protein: CAISEGRDRREKLFF.

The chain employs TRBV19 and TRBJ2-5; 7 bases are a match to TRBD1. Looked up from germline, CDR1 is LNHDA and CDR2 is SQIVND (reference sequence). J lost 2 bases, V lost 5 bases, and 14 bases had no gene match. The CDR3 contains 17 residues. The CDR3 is CASSPTIGQELQETQYF. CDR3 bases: TGTGCCAGTAGTCCCACCATCGGACAGGAACTACAAGAGACCCAGTACTTC.

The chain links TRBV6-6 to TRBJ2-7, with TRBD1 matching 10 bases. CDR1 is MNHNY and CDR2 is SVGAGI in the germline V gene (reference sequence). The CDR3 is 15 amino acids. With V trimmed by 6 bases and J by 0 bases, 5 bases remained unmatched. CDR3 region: CASSFRDRGSYEQYF. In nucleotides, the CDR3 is TGTGCCAGCAGCTTCCGGGACAGGGGCTCCTACGAGCAGTACTTC.

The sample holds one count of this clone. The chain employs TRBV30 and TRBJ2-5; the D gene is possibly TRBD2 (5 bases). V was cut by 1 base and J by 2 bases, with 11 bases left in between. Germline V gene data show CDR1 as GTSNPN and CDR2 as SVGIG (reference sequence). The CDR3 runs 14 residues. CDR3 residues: CAWSAGLRQETQYF. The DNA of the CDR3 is TGTGCCTGGAGTGCCGGACTTCGACAAGAGACCCAGTACTTC.

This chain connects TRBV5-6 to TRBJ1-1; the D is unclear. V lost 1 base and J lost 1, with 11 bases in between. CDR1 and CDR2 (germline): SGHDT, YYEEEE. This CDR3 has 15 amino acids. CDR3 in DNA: TGTGCCAGCAGCTTGTATCAGGCAGGGAACACTGAAGCTTTCTTT. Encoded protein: CASSLYQAGNTEAFF. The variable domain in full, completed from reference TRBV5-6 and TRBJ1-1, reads DAGVTQSPTHLIKTRGQQVTLRCSPKSGHDTVSWYQQALGQGPQFIFQYYEEEERQRGNFPDRFSGHQFPNYSSELNVNALLLGDSALYLCASSLYQAGNTEAFFGQGTRLTVV.

The chain's CDR3 is CASSLIRTDSSYEQYF. The CDR3, as DNA: TGTGCCAGCAGCTTAATCCGGACGGATTCATCCTACGAGCAGTACTTC. The chain uses TRBV11-2 and TRBJ2-7; no clear D. Looked up from germline, CDR1 is SGHAT and CDR2 is FQNNGV. The CDR3 spans 16 residues. Trimming cost V 2 bases and J 1 base, with 15 bases left between them.

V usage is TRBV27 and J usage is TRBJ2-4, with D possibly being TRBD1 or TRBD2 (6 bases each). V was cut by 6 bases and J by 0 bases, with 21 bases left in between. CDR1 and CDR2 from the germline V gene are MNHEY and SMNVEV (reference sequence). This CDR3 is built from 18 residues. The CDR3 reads CASRSIGGHFIAKNIQYF. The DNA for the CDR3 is TGTGCCAGCAGGTCTATAGGGGGGCACTTTATAGCCAAAAACATTCAGTACTTC.

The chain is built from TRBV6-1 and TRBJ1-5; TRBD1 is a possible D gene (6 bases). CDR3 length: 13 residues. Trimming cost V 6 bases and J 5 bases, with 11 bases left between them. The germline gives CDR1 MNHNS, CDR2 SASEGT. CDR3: CASSTGLYQPQHF. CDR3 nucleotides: TGTGCCAGCAGCACAGGGTTGTATCAGCCCCAGCATTTT.

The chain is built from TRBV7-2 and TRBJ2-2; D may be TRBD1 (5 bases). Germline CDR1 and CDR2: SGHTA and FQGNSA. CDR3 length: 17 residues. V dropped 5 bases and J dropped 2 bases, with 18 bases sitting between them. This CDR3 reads CASSHEGRTSNTGELFF. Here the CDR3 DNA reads TGTGCCAGCAGCCACGAAGGAAGGACATCCAACACCGGGGAGCTGTTTTTT.

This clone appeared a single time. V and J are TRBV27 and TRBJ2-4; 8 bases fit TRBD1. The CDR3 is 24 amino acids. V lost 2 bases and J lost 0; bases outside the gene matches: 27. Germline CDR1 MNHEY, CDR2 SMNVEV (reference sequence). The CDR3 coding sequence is TGTGCCAGCAGTTTAAGGCCCCCCTCCAGGGTTGGGACAGGTCTCCCACTAGCCAAAAACATTCAGTACTTC. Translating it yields CASSLRPPSRVGTGLPLAKNIQYF.

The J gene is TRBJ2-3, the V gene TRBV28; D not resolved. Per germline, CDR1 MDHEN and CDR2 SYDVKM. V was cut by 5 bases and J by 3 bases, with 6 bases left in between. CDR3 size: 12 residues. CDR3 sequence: CASSPKTDTQYF. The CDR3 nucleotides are TGTGCCAGCAGTCCAAAAACAGATACGCAGTATTTT.

CDR3 protein: CASSYSIGGLYEQYF. CDR3 nucleotides: TGTGCCAGCAGTTACTCGATAGGGGGGCTCTACGAGCAGTACTTC. The chain links TRBV6-5 to TRBJ2-7, with D perhaps matching TRBD1 or TRBD2 (6 bases each). Trimming took off 0 bases at V and 3 bases at J, with 12 bases between the two ends. Germline V gene data show CDR1 as MNHEY and CDR2 as SVGAGI. CDR3 length equals 15 residues.

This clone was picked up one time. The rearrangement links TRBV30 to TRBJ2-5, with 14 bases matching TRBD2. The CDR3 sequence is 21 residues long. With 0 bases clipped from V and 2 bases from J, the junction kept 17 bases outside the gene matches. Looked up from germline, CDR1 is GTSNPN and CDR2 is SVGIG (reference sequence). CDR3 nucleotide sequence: TGTGCCTGGAGTGTTTCCCCTACCGGGACTAGCGGGGGCCATACACAAGAGACCCAGTACTTC. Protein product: CAWSVSPTGTSGGHTQETQYF.

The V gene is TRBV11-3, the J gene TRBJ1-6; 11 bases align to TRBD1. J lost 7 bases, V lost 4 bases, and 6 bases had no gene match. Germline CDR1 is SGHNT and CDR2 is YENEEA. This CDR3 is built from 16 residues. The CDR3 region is CASSSPGQGANSPLHF. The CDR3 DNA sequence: TGTGCCAGCAGCTCCCCAGGACAGGGGGCCAATTCACCCCTCCACTTT.

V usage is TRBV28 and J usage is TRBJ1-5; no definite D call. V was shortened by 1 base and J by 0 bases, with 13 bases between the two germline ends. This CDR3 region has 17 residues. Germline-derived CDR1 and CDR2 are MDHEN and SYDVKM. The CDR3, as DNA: TGTGCCAGCAGTTTATACCCCACCACAGTTAGCAATCAGCCCCAGCATTTT. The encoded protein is CASSLYPTTVSNQPQHF.

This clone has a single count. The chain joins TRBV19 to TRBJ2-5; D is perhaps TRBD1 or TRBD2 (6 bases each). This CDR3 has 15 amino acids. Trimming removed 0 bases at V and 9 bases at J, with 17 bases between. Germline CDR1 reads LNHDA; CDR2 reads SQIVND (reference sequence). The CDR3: CASSIDLRGASAQYF. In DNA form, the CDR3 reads TGTGCCAGTAGTATAGATTTAAGGGGGGCCTCGGCCCAGTACTTC.

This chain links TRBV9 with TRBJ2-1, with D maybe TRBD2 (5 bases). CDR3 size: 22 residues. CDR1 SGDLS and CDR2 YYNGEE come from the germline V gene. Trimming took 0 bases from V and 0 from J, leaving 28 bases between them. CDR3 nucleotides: TGTGCCAGCAGCGTAGCTGTTCGCGGGTGGGTAGTGGGTAATAACTCCTACAATGAGCAGTTCTTC. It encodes CASSVAVRGWVVGNNSYNEQFF.

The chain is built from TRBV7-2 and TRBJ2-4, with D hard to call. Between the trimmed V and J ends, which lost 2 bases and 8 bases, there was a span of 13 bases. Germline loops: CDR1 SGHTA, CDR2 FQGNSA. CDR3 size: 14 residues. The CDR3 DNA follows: TGTGCCAGCAGCTTACGACCACTTGGAGACATTCAGTACTTC. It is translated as CASSLRPLGDIQYF. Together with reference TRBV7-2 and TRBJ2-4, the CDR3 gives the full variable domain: GAGVSQSPSNKVTEKGKDVELRCDPISGHTALYWYRQSLGQGLEFLIYFQGNSAPDKSGLPSDRFSAERTGGSVSTLTIQRTQQEDSAVYLCASSLRPLGDIQYFGAGTRLSVL.

The CDR3 here is CASRSAGPSGRVAPSSYNEQFF. The DNA of the CDR3 is TGCGCCAGCAGGAGTGCAGGGCCAAGCGGGAGGGTCGCCCCAAGCTCCTACAATGAGCAGTTCTTC. This chain links TRBV4-1 with TRBJ2-1; 10 bases match TRBD2. V lost 6 bases, J lost 0 bases, and 23 bases stayed unmatched. There are 22 residues in the CDR3. Germline assignment: CDR1 MGHRA and CDR2 YSYEKL.

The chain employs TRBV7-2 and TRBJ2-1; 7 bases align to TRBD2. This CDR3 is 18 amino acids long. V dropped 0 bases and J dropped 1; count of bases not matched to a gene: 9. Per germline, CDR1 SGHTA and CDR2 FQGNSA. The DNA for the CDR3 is TGTGCCAGCAGCTTAGCTTATGTTAGCGGGTTATCCTACAATGAGCAGTTCTTC. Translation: CASSLAYVSGLSYNEQFF.

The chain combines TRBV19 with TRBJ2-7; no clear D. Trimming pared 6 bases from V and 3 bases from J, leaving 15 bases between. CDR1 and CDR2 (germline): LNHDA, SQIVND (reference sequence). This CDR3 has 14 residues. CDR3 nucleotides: TGTGCCAGTAGGGGGTTCAGGATCGTCTACGAGCAGTACTTC. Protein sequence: CASRGFRIVYEQYF.